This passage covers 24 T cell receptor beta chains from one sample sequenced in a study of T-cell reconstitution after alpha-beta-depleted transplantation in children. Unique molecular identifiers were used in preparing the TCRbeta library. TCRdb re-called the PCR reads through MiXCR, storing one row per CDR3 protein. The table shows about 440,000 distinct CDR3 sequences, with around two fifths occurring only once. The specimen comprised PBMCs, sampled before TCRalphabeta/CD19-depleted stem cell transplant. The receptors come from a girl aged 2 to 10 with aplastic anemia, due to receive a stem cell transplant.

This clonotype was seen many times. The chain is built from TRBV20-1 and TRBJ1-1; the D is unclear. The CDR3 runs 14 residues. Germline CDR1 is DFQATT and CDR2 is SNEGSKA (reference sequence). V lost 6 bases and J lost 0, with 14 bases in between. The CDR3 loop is CSAGSTLMNTEAFF. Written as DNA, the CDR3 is TGCAGTGCCGGGAGTACCCTAATGAACACTGAAGCTTTCTTT.

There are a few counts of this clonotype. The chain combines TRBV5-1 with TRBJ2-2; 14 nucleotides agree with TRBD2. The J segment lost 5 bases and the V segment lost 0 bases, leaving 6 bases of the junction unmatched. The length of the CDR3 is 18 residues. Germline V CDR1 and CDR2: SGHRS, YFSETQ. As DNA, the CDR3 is TGCGCCAGCAGCTTGGCCGGGACTAGCGGGAGACGAACCGGGGAGCTGTTTTTT. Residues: CASSLAGTSGRRTGELFF.

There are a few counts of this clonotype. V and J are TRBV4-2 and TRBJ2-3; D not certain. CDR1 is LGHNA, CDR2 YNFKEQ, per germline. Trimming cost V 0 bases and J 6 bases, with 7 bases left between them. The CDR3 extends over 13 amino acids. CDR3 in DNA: TGTGCCAGCAGCCAAGATCTGTCCGATACGCAGTATTTT. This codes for CASSQDLSDTQYF.

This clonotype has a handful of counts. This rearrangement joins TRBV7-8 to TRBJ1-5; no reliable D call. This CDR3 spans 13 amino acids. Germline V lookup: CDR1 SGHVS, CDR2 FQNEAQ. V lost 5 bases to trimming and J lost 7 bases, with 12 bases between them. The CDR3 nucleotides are TGTGCCAGCAGCCCTGCCCAACGACAGCCCCAGCATTTT. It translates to CASSPAQRQPQHF. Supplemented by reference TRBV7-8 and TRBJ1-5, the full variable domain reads GAGVSQSPRYKVAKRGQDVALRCDPISGHVSLFWYQQALGQGPEFLTYFQNEAQLDKSGLPSDRFFAERPEGSVSTLKIQRTQQEDSAVYLCASSPAQRQPQHFGDGTRLSIL.

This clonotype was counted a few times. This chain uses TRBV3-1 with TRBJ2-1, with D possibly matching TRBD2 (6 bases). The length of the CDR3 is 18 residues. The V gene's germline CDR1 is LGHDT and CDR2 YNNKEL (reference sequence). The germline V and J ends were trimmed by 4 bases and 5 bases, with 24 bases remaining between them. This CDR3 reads CASSLYLGKAGLNNEQFF. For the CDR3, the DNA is TGTGCCAGCAGCCTTTACCTCGGAAAAGCGGGCCTAAACAATGAGCAGTTCTTC.

CDR3 loop: CASSQEPHDGINTIYF. The CDR3 nucleotides are TGCGCCAGCAGCCAAGAACCCCACGATGGGATTAACACCATATATTTT. The chain has TRBV4-1 and TRBJ1-3; D unclear. Trimming pared 0 bases from V and 7 bases from J, leaving 16 bases between. Looked up from germline, CDR1 is MGHRA and CDR2 is YSYEKL. This CDR3 has 16 amino acids.

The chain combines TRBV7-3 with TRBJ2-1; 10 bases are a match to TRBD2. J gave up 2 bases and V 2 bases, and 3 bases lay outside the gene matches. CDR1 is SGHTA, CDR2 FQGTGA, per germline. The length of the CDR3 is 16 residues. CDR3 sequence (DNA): TGTGCCAGCAGCTTAGGCGGGACTAGCGCCTACAATGAGCAGTTCTTC. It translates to CASSLGGTSAYNEQFF.

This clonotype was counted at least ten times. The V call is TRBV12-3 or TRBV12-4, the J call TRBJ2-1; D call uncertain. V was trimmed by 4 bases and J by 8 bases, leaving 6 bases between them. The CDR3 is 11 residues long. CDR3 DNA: TGTGCCAGCAGTTCCGTCGATGAGCAGTTCTTC. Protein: CASSSVDEQFF.

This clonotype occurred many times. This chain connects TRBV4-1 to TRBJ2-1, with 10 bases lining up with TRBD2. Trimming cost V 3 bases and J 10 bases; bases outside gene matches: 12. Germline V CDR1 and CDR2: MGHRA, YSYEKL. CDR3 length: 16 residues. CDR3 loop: CASSQGSEREGREQFF. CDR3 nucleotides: TGCGCCAGCAGCCAGGGCTCGGAGCGGGAGGGACGGGAGCAGTTCTTC.

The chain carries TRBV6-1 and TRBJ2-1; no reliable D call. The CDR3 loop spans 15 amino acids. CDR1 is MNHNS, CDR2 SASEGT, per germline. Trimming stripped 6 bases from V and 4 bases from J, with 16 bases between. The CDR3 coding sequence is TGTGCCAGCAGCTCCATGGTCCCGGAATACAATGAGCAGTTCTTC. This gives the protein CASSSMVPEYNEQFF.

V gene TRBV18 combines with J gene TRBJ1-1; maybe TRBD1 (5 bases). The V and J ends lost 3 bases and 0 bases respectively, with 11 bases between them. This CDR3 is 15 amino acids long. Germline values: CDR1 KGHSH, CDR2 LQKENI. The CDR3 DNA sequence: TGTGCCAGCTCACCGACGACAGACCTGAACACTGAAGCTTTCTTT. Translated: CASSPTTDLNTEAFF.

CDR3 residues: CATSSGGLAANEQFF. In DNA form, the CDR3 reads TGTGCCACCAGCAGTGGAGGACTAGCGGCAAATGAGCAGTTCTTC. The chain uses TRBV15 and TRBJ2-1; 10 bases are a match to TRBD2. Trimming cost V 3 bases and J 7 bases; bases outside gene matches: 6. CDR1 is LNHNV and CDR2 is YYDKDF in the germline V gene (reference sequence). CDR3 size: 15 residues.

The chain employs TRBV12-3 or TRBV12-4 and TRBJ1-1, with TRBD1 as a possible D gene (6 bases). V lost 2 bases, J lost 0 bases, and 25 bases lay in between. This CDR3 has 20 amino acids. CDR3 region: CASSLIPSRGYSPLNTEAFF. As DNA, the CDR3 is TGTGCCAGCAGTTTAATCCCCTCAAGGGGGTACTCTCCGTTGAACACTGAAGCTTTCTTT.

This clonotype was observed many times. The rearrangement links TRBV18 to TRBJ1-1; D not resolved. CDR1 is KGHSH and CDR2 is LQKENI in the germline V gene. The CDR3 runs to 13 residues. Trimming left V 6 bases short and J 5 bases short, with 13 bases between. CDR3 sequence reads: CASSPMGGTEAFF. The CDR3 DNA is TGTGCCAGCTCCCCGATGGGCGGGACTGAAGCTTTCTTT.

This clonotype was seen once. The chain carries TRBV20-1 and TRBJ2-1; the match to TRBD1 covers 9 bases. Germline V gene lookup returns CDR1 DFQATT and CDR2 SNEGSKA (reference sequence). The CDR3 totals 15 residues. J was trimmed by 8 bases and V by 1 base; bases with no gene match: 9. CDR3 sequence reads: CSARVQGATLDEQFF. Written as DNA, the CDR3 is TGCAGTGCTAGAGTACAGGGGGCGACTCTCGATGAGCAGTTCTTC.

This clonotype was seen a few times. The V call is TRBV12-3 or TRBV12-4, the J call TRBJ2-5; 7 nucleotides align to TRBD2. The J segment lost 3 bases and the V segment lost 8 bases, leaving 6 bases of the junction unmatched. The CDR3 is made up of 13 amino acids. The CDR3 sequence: CASALGREETQYF. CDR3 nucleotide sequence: TGTGCCAGCGCCTTAGGGAGGGAAGAGACCCAGTACTTC.

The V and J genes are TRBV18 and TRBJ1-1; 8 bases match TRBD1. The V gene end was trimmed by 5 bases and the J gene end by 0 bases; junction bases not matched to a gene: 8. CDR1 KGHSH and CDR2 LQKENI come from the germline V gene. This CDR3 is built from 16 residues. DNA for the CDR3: TGTGCCAGCTCATCCGGGACAGGCGTTATGAACACTGAAGCTTTCTTT. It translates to CASSSGTGVMNTEAFF.

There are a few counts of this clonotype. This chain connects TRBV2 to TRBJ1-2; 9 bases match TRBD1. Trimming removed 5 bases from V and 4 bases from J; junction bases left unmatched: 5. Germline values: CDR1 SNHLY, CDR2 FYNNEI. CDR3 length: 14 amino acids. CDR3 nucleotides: TGTGCCAGCAGTCCCCGGACAGGGGTCTATGGCTACACCTTC. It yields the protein CASSPRTGVYGYTF.

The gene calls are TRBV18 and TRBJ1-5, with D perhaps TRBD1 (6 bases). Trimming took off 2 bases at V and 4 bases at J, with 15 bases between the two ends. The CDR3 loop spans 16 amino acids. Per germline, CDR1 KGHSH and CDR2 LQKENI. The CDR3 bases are TGTGCCAGCTCACCAGAGGGTACAGGGAGAAATCAGCCCCAGCATTTT. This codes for CASSPEGTGRNQPQHF. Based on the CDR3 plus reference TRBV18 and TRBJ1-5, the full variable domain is NAGVMQNPRHLVRRRGQEARLRCSPMKGHSHVYWYRQLPEEGLKFMVYLQKENIIDESGMPKERFSAEFPKEGPSILRIQQVVRGDSAAYFCASSPEGTGRNQPQHFGDGTRLSIL.

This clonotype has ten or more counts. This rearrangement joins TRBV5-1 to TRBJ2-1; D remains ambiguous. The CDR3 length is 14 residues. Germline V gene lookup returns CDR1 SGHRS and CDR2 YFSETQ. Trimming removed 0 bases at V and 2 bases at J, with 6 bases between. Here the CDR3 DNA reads TGCGCCAGCAGCTTGGTCGATGCCTACAATGAGCAGTTCTTC. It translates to CASSLVDAYNEQFF.

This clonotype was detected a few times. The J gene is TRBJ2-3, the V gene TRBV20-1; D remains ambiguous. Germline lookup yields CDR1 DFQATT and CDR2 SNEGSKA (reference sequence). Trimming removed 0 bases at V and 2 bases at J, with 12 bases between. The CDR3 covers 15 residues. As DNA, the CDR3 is TGCAGTGCTAGAGACCCCTTGGTCCCCACAGATACGCAGTATTTT. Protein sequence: CSARDPLVPTDTQYF.

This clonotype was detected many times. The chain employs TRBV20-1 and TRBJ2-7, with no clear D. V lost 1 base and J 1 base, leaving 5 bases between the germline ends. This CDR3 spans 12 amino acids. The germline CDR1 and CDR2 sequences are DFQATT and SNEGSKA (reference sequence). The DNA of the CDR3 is TGCAGTGCTAGAGCGATGTCCTACGAGCAGTACTTC. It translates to CSARAMSYEQYF.

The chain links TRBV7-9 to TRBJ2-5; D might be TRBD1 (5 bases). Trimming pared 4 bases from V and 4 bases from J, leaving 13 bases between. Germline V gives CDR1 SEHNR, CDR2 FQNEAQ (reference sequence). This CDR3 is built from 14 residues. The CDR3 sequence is CASSSTDTGETQYF. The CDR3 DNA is TGTGCCAGCAGCTCGACAGATACTGGAGAGACCCAGTACTTC.

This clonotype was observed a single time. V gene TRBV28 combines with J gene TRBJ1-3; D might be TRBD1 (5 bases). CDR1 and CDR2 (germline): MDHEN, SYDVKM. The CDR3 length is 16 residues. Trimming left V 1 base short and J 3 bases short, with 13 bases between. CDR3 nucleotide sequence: TGTGCCAGCAGTTTATTTCCGGGGGATTATGGAAACACCATATATTTT. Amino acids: CASSLFPGDYGNTIYF.